The 30 T cell receptor beta chains below all came from one sample that was sequenced in a study of long-term antiretroviral therapy in people with HIV. Version v3.0 of the immunoSEQ assay ran at survey level. The protocol was immunoSEQ multiplex PCR, while the TCRdb copy is restricted to in-frame clones and leaves out a portion. In the table there are about 25,000 clones, around 88% of which are singletons. The specimen was unsorted PBMCs, collected more than 4.4 years after starting antiretroviral therapy. The receptors come from a man in his thirties or forties with HIV.

This sequence joins TRBV6-8 and TRBJ2-7; TRBD2 matches 8 bases. V was pared by 4 bases and J by 6 bases, with 8 bases of the junction left unmatched. This CDR3 contains 14 residues. The V gene's germline CDR1 is MNHGY and CDR2 SAAAGT. The CDR3 is CASSFAREASEQYF. DNA of the CDR3: TGTGCCAGCAGTTTCGCGCGGGAGGCTTCCGAGCAGTACTTC.

V and J are TRBV21-1 and TRBJ1-2. TRBV21-1 is a documented pseudogene. This CDR3 is built from 14 residues. The CDR3 region has the DNA TGTGCCAAGGGCCGTAAACGGGTCTTCTATGGCTACACCTTC. Encoded protein: CAKGRKRVFYGYTF.

The chain recombines TRBV7-6 with TRBJ2-2; D is undetermined. The germline V gene has CDR1 SGHVS and CDR2 FNYEAQ. Deletions cut 2 bases from V and 7 bases from J, with 5 bases between. This CDR3 has 12 amino acids. The CDR3: CASSLYHGELFF. The CDR3 coding sequence is TGTGCCAGCAGCTTATATCACGGGGAGCTGTTTTTT.

V gene TRBV20-1 combines with J gene TRBJ1-1; D might be TRBD1 (6 bases). Trimming removed 6 bases from V and 4 bases from J, with 9 bases in between. Germline values: CDR1 DFQATT, CDR2 SNEGSKA (reference sequence). The CDR3 has 11 amino acids. Here the CDR3 DNA reads TGCAGTGCCACCAGGGGCACTGAAGCTTTCTTT. Amino acids: CSATRGTEAFF.

The V and J genes are TRBV7-2 and TRBJ2-6; D gene unclear. The CDR3 runs 16 residues. Trimming stripped 5 bases from V and 0 bases from J, with 11 bases between. The germline V gene encodes CDR1 SGHTA and CDR2 FQGNSA. The CDR3 region has the DNA TGTGCCAGCAGCCCCCAAGGGTTCTCTGGGGCCAACGTCCTGACTTTC. It yields the protein CASSPQGFSGANVLTF.

The chain joins TRBV10-3 to TRBJ1-2; D remains ambiguous. Germline V gene sequence: CDR1 ENHRY, CDR2 SYGVKD. The CDR3 has 14 residues. V lost 0 bases to trimming and J lost 3 bases, with 8 bases between them. CDR3 in DNA: TGTGCCATCAGTGAGTCGATCGGGGACTATGGCTACACCTTC. Translated, it gives CAISESIGDYGYTF.

CDR3 sequence: CASRVPEGDEETQYF. CDR3 coding DNA: TGCGCCAGCAGGGTCCCAGAAGGGGACGAGGAGACCCAGTACTTC. The V and J genes are TRBV5-1 and TRBJ2-5; D tentatively fits TRBD1 or TRBD2 (5 bases each). CDR1 and CDR2 (germline): SGHRS, YFSETQ. V lost 5 bases and J 5 bases, leaving 19 bases between the germline ends. This CDR3 has 15 residues. The entire variable domain, with the rest obtained from reference TRBV5-1 and TRBJ2-5, is as follows: KAGVTQTPRYLIKTRGQQVTLSCSPISGHRSVSWYQQTPGQGLQFLFEYFSETQRNKGNFPGRFSGRQFSNSRSEMNVSTLELGDSALYLCASRVPEGDEETQYFGPGTRLLVL.

This rearrangement joins TRBV27 to TRBJ2-7, with D perhaps being TRBD1 or TRBD2 (6 bases each). There are 12 residues in the CDR3. CDR1 is MNHEY, CDR2 SMNVEV, per germline (reference sequence). Trimming took off 6 bases at V and 2 bases at J, with 8 bases between the two ends. The CDR3 reads CASSRGPYEQYF. The CDR3 region has the DNA TGTGCCAGCAGCCGGGGGCCCTACGAGCAGTACTTC.

This clone was recorded only once. Written as DNA, the CDR3 is TGTGCCAGCAGTTTAGGGGGACAGGGTAGCAATCAGCCCCAGCATTTT. Its protein product is CASSLGGQGSNQPQHF. This sequence joins TRBV28 and TRBJ1-5; 9 positions match TRBD1. V shed 2 bases and J 0 bases; nucleotides not matched to a gene: 2. This CDR3 comprises 16 residues. CDR1 is MDHEN and CDR2 is SYDVKM in the germline V gene.

This chain uses TRBV10-3 with TRBJ2-1; 7 bases agree with TRBD1. Germline assignment: CDR1 ENHRY and CDR2 SYGVKD. V lost 3 bases to trimming and J lost 6 bases; unmatched junction nucleotides: 8. This CDR3 is built from 15 residues. CDR3: CAISDPLGGGNEQFF. The CDR3 region has the DNA TGTGCCATCAGTGACCCCTTAGGGGGCGGCAATGAGCAGTTCTTC.

This clone was observed a single time. The rearrangement links TRBV29-1 to TRBJ2-5, with a weak D call TRBD1 (6 bases). Deletions cut 1 base from V and 5 bases from J, with 14 bases between. Per the germline V gene, CDR1 is SQVTM and CDR2 is ANQGSEA. This CDR3 spans 14 amino acids. The CDR3 bases are TGCAGCGTTGAAGCACCCCGGGACACCGAGACCCAGTACTTC. It yields the protein CSVEAPRDTETQYF.

This rearrangement joins TRBV25-1 to TRBJ2-5, with unresolved D. Germline values: CDR1 MGHDK, CDR2 SYGVNS. V lost 6 bases to trimming and J lost 1 base, with 3 bases between them. The CDR3 covers 11 residues. This chain's CDR3 is CASRLQETQYF. In DNA form, the CDR3 reads TGTGCCAGCAGGCTCCAAGAGACCCAGTACTTC.

This clone showed up just once. This sequence joins TRBV30 and TRBJ1-2; D unclear. The V gene's germline CDR1 is GTSNPN and CDR2 SVGIG (reference sequence). The CDR3 is made up of 14 amino acids. V was pared by 4 bases and J by 4 bases, with 16 bases between. This CDR3 is CAWNLMDGGYGYTF. The CDR3 DNA is TGTGCCTGGAATTTAATGGACGGCGGCTATGGCTACACCTTC.

This clone qualifies as medium-sized. The chain recombines TRBV5-4 with TRBJ2-7; 7 positions agree with TRBD1. V lost 2 bases, J lost 4 bases, and 3 bases stayed unmatched. This CDR3 is built from 13 residues. Germline V CDR1 and CDR2: SGHNT, YYREEE (reference sequence). The CDR3 loop reads CASSLQGIYEQYF. DNA for the CDR3: TGTGCCAGCAGCTTACAGGGGATTTACGAGCAGTACTTC.

The chain is built from TRBV11-1 and TRBJ2-3, with 12 bases identical to TRBD2. Germline CDR1 reads SGHAT; CDR2 reads FQDESV (reference sequence). V lost 1 base to trimming and J lost 6 bases; unmatched junction nucleotides: 2. This CDR3 region has 15 residues. CDR3: CASSLGLAGGDTQYF. CDR3 coding DNA: TGTGCCAGCAGCTTAGGGCTAGCGGGGGGGGATACGCAGTATTTT.

The chain recombines TRBV6-5 with TRBJ2-5; D may be TRBD2 (5 bases). CDR1 and CDR2 from the germline V gene are MNHEY and SVGAGI. The V end lost 2 bases, the J end lost 4 bases, and 14 bases lay between the germline ends. The CDR3 is made up of 15 amino acids. CDR3: CASSYEPGEPETQYF. The CDR3 DNA is TGTGCCAGCAGTTACGAACCCGGGGAGCCAGAGACCCAGTACTTC.

This clone was counted once. J is TRBJ2-1 and V is TRBV19; D might be TRBD1 (5 bases). This CDR3 region has 15 residues. Per germline, CDR1 LNHDA and CDR2 SQIVND (reference sequence). V dropped 3 bases and J dropped 0 bases, with 9 bases sitting between them. CDR3 nucleotides: TGTGCCAGTAGTATTAAAGGGGTCTCCTACAATGAGCAGTTCTTC. Its protein is CASSIKGVSYNEQFF. The entire variable domain, with the rest obtained from reference TRBV19 and TRBJ2-1, is as follows: DGGITQSPKYLFRKEGQNVTLSCEQNLNHDAMYWYRQDPGQGLRLIYYSQIVNDFQKGDIAEGYSVSREKKESFPLTVTSAQKNPTAFYLCASSIKGVSYNEQFFGPGTRLTVL.

This clone was found once. In nucleotides, the CDR3 is TGTGCCAGCTCCCCCGGGGGCACAGATACGCAGTATTTT. As protein: CASSPGGTDTQYF. The chain has TRBV18 and TRBJ2-3; maybe TRBD2 (5 bases). V shed 6 bases and J shed 1 base, with 8 bases lying between them. Germline V gene sequence: CDR1 KGHSH, CDR2 LQKENI. This CDR3 comprises 13 residues.

The CDR3 region is CASSVGGWGSSTDTQYF. CDR3 nucleotide sequence: TGTGCCAGCAGCGTAGGCGGTTGGGGATCATCCACAGATACGCAGTATTTT. The chain carries TRBV9 and TRBJ2-3; D remains unclear. Germline CDR1 is SGDLS and CDR2 is YYNGEE. The CDR3 sequence is 17 residues long. Trimming removed 0 bases at V and 2 bases at J, with 16 bases between.

The CDR3 DNA sequence: TGCGCCAGCAGCCCTAAGGGAATTTCGGAGCAGTACTTC. Its translation: CASSPKGISEQYF. This chain uses TRBV5-1 with TRBJ2-7; D not resolved. CDR1 SGHRS and CDR2 YFSETQ come from the germline V gene. The CDR3 has 13 residues. The ends were cut back, 4 bases at V and 7 bases at J, with 15 bases in the middle. Variable domain in full (rest from reference TRBV5-1 and TRBJ2-7): KAGVTQTPRYLIKTRGQQVTLSCSPISGHRSVSWYQQTPGQGLQFLFEYFSETQRNKGNFPGRFSGRQFSNSRSEMNVSTLELGDSALYLCASSPKGISEQYFGPGTRLTVT.

The chain combines TRBV19 with TRBJ1-1; a weak D match, TRBD1 (6 bases). The germline V gene has CDR1 LNHDA and CDR2 SQIVND (reference sequence). V lost 5 bases and J lost 6, with 25 bases in between. This CDR3 is built from 17 residues. The CDR3: CASSVRTDGVQNAEAFF. CDR3 coding DNA: TGTGCCAGTAGTGTCAGGACAGACGGGGTCCAAAATGCTGAAGCTTTCTTT.

The chain carries TRBV13 and TRBJ1-1; D uncertain. Germline CDR1 reads PRHDT; CDR2 reads FYEKMQ (reference sequence). The V end was cut by 4 bases, the J end by 6 bases, with 15 bases between. This CDR3 region has 14 residues. This CDR3 is CASSSSSPAAEAFF. CDR3 bases: TGTGCCAGCAGCTCATCATCACCAGCCGCTGAAGCTTTCTTT.

This clone was seen a single time. The CDR3 region is CATGGSLDSSETQYF. Here the CDR3 DNA reads TGTGCAACAGGGGGTTCCTTGGACAGCTCCGAGACCCAGTACTTC. This rearrangement joins TRBV2 to TRBJ2-5; 8 bases map to TRBD1. In germline, CDR1 is SNHLY, CDR2 FYNNEI. This CDR3 has 15 residues. Variable domain in full (rest from reference TRBV2 and TRBJ2-5): EPEVTQTPSHQVTQMGQEVILRCVPISNHLYFYWYRQILGQKVEFLVSFYNNEISEKSEIFDDQFSVERPDGSNFTLKIRSTKLEDSAMYFCATGGSLDSSETQYFGPGTRLLVL.

V is TRBV4-3 and J is TRBJ1-5, with a possible D match to TRBD1 (6 bases). Trimming pared 0 bases from V and 1 base from J, leaving 13 bases between. The CDR3 consists of 17 residues. The germline CDR1 and CDR2 sequences are LGHNA and YSLEER. The CDR3 protein is CASSQEVAGTSNQPQHF. DNA of the CDR3: TGCGCCAGCAGCCAAGAGGTTGCAGGGACAAGCAATCAGCCCCAGCATTTT.

V gene TRBV19 combines with J gene TRBJ1-2; possibly TRBD1 for D (5 bases). CDR1 LNHDA and CDR2 SQIVND come from the germline V gene (reference sequence). This CDR3 region has 13 residues. V was pared by 10 bases and J by 3 bases, with 15 bases between. CDR3 region: CATAQEVDYGYTF. The CDR3 nucleotides read TGTGCCACCGCACAGGAGGTCGACTATGGCTACACCTTC.

V and J are TRBV15 and TRBJ2-7; D may be TRBD1 or TRBD2 (5 bases each). V was clipped by 9 bases and J by 6 bases, with 15 bases between them. Germline CDR1 LNHNV, CDR2 YYDKDF (reference sequence). This CDR3 region has 12 residues. Here the CDR3 reads CATGTALSEQYF. The CDR3 nucleotides read TGTGCCACGGGGACGGCTCTTTCCGAGCAGTACTTC.

This clone was found a few times. The chain couples TRBV14 to TRBJ2-3; no definite D call. The V end was cut by 4 bases, the J end by 1 base, with 9 bases between. The CDR3 totals 14 residues. Per the germline V gene, CDR1 is SGHDN and CDR2 is FVKESK. The CDR3 region is CASSPGPGTDTQYF. DNA of the CDR3: TGTGCCAGCAGCCCGGGTCCCGGCACAGATACGCAGTATTTT.

The rearrangement joins TRBV28 to TRBJ1-5; D possibly corresponds to TRBD1 (6 bases). V was pared by 6 bases and J by 2 bases, with 14 bases between. This CDR3 has 15 residues. Germline V gives CDR1 MDHEN, CDR2 SYDVKM. CDR3 sequence reads: CASSDTGMGNQPQHF. The CDR3 coding sequence is TGTGCCAGCAGCGATACAGGGATGGGCAATCAGCCCCAGCATTTT.

The chain recombines TRBV4-2 with TRBJ2-1; perhaps TRBD2 as D (6 bases). In germline, CDR1 is LGHNA, CDR2 YNFKEQ. This CDR3 has 16 amino acids. Trimming took off 0 bases at V and 2 bases at J, with 11 bases between the two ends. As DNA, the CDR3 is TGTGCCAGCAGCCAAGAGGAGGGATTACCCTACAATGAGCAGTTCTTC. Translating it yields CASSQEEGLPYNEQFF.

The V and J genes are TRBV29-1 and TRBJ2-2; 9 nucleotides match TRBD1. Germline V gene data show CDR1 as SQVTM and CDR2 as ANQGSEA. The CDR3 has 14 residues. The V gene end was trimmed by 6 bases and the J gene end by 0 bases; junction bases not matched to a gene: 2. This CDR3 is CSVGQGPNTGELFF. The CDR3 region has the DNA TGCAGCGTGGGACAGGGCCCGAACACCGGGGAGCTGTTTTTT.